This T cell receptor beta chain emerged from a study of tumor-infiltrating lymphocytes in primary liver carcinoma. Whole-study context: Patients had primary liver carcinoma treated by surgical resection. Roughly 3.5 to 8 million productive TCRbeta reads came from each sample, comparable across tissue types. Overall study results and limits: Tumor-adjacent and tumor-blood pairs shared less of their repertoires than tumor region pairs shared.

Germline DNA was also extracted, and blood RNA derived from unsorted whole blood. It was before surgery that roughly 4.1 milliliters of peripheral blood were collected. This clonotype was seen repeatedly, ten times or more. Its specificity is not known. Using a constant-region primer together with ProtoScript II reverse transcriptase, TCR beta cDNA was made from roughly 520 ng of total RNA. Three nested multiplex PCR rounds of slightly modified ARM-PCR generated TCR beta libraries. TRBV1-TRBV30 forward and Cbeta reverse primers drove the first two roughly 10-cycle rounds. TCRdb passed the multiplex PCR reads through MiXCR, listing each CDR3 protein once. This table has hundreds of thousands of distinct CDR3 sequences, around 50% appearing once. The CDR3 sequence is 15 residues long. The trim removed 7 bases at V and 9 bases at J, leaving 8 bases unmatched.

Sequencing input: peripheral blood. This clonotype was obtained from a woman in her 30s with primary liver carcinoma and hepatitis B virus infection. The genes are TRBV12-3 or TRBV12-4 and TRBJ2-1; 14 nucleotides align to TRBD2. CDR3 protein: CASTARLAGGLEQFF. The CDR3 DNA is TGTGCCAGCACCGCACGACTAGCGGGAGGGCTTGAGCAGTTCTTC.